A selection of T cell receptor beta chains follows, all from one sample in a study of CD8+ T cells in alopecia areata. TCRdb's table, derived via immunoSEQ multiplex PCR, lists solely in-frame clones and lacks some. Among about 140,000 clones listed, approximately 80% were seen once. The material was CD8+ T cells sorted from blood, obtained at week 4, from a patient treated with tofacitinib. These receptors all come from a human donor with alopecia areata. The CDR3 runs from the conserved cysteine through the conserved F or W. The D gene is left open where the match is weak. Clone size is not always given. Where it is, it says once, few, many or a class for expanded clones.

abundance: -
j_gene: TRBJ2-1
d_gene: -
v_gene: TRBV4-3
CDR3aa: CASSQASDEQFF
CDR3nt: TGCGCCAGCAGCCAAGCTTCCGATGAGCAGTTCTTC

abundance: -
j_gene: TRBJ2-5
d_gene: TRBD1
v_gene: TRBV6-1
CDR3aa: CASSPWTGPETQYF
CDR3nt: TGTGCCAGCAGTCCGTGGACAGGCCCCGAGACCCAGTACTTC

abundance: -
j_gene: TRBJ2-7
d_gene: -
v_gene: TRBV7-9
CDR3aa: CASSLEVGYEQYF
CDR3nt: TGTGCCAGCAGCTTAGAGGTTGGTTACGAGCAGTACTTC

abundance: -
j_gene: TRBJ2-3
d_gene: TRBD1
v_gene: TRBV7-3
CDR3aa: CASSPSTGGGDTQYF
CDR3nt: TGTGCCAGCAGCCCCTCGACAGGGGGAGGCGATACGCAGTATTTT

abundance: -
j_gene: TRBJ1-2
d_gene: -
v_gene: TRBV27
CDR3aa: CASSAGYGYTF
CDR3nt: TGTGCCAGCTCGGCGGGGTATGGCTACACCTTC

abundance: -
j_gene: TRBJ2-1
d_gene: TRBD1
v_gene: TRBV7-2
CDR3aa: CASTPGQGYNEQFF
CDR3nt: TGTGCCAGCACCCCGGGACAGGGCTACAATGAGCAGTTCTTC

abundance: -
j_gene: TRBJ2-7
d_gene: -
v_gene: TRBV29-1
CDR3aa: CSVERAGYYEQYF
CDR3nt: TGCAGCGTTGAAAGGGCTGGATATTACGAGCAGTACTTC

abundance: -
j_gene: TRBJ2-1
d_gene: TRBD2
v_gene: TRBV5-4
CDR3aa: CASSFLGGASYNEQFF
CDR3nt: TGTGCCAGCAGCTTTCTCGGGGGGGCCTCGTACAATGAGCAGTTCTTC

abundance: -
j_gene: TRBJ2-7
d_gene: TRBD1
v_gene: TRBV18
CDR3aa: CASSPDRTGADEQYF
CDR3nt: TGTGCCAGCTCACCTGACCGGACAGGGGCGGACGAGCAGTACTTC

abundance: -
j_gene: TRBJ2-3
d_gene: TRBD1
v_gene: TRBV4-3
CDR3aa: CASSPRDSVHTDTQYF
CDR3nt: TGCGCCAGCAGCCCCCGGGACAGCGTTCACACAGATACGCAGTATTTT

abundance: -
j_gene: TRBJ1-2
d_gene: -
v_gene: TRBV6-5
CDR3aa: CAARGEGRIYGYTF
CDR3nt: TGTGCCGCTCGGGGGGAAGGACGGATTTATGGCTACACCTTC

abundance: -
j_gene: TRBJ2-2
d_gene: -
v_gene: TRBV7-9
CDR3aa: CASSFTVTGELFF
CDR3nt: TGTGCCAGCAGCTTCACGGTCACCGGGGAGCTGTTTTTT

abundance: -
j_gene: TRBJ2-1
d_gene: -
v_gene: TRBV7-9
CDR3aa: CASSSRDGHNEQFF
CDR3nt: TGTGCCAGCAGCTCTCGGGACGGGCACAATGAGCAGTTCTTC

abundance: -
j_gene: TRBJ1-2
d_gene: -
v_gene: TRBV10-3
CDR3aa: CAISESLGAYGYTF
CDR3nt: TGTGCCATCAGTGAGTCGTTGGGGGCCTATGGCTACACCTTC

abundance: -
j_gene: TRBJ1-2
d_gene: -
v_gene: TRBV27
CDR3aa: CASSFVPPYGYTF
CDR3nt: TGTGCCAGCAGTTTCGTACCCCCCTATGGCTACACCTTC

abundance: -
j_gene: TRBJ1-2
d_gene: -
v_gene: TRBV14
CDR3aa: CASSQDALRSNYGYTF
CDR3nt: TGTGCCAGCAGCCAAGATGCCCTCAGGAGTAACTATGGCTACACCTTC

abundance: -
j_gene: TRBJ2-1
d_gene: TRBD1
v_gene: TRBV27
CDR3aa: CASSQGQPSSYNEQFF
CDR3nt: TGTGCCAGCAGTCAGGGACAGCCCAGCTCCTACAATGAGCAGTTCTTC

abundance: -
j_gene: TRBJ2-7
d_gene: TRBD1
v_gene: TRBV4-1
CDR3aa: CASSQEDRGDEQYF
CDR3nt: TGCGCCAGCAGCCAAGAGGACAGGGGCGACGAGCAGTACTTC

abundance: once
j_gene: TRBJ2-2
d_gene: TRBD1
v_gene: TRBV30
CDR3aa: CAWSARGRIGELFF
CDR3nt: TGTGCCTGGAGTGCCAGGGGGCGGATCGGGGAGCTGTTTTTT

abundance: once
j_gene: TRBJ2-7
d_gene: TRBD2
v_gene: TRBV28
CDR3aa: CASSLTRGGREQYF
CDR3nt: TGTGCCAGCAGTTTAACGCGGGGAGGGCGCGAGCAGTACTTC

abundance: -
j_gene: TRBJ2-7
d_gene: -
v_gene: TRBV6-5
CDR3aa: CASSYHTPDSLYEQYF
CDR3nt: TGTGCCAGCAGTTACCACACACCTGACTCCCTCTACGAGCAGTACTTC

abundance: -
j_gene: TRBJ2-4
d_gene: -
v_gene: TRBV2
CDR3aa: CASSEEEGVVLIAKNIQYF
CDR3nt: TGTGCCAGCAGTGAAGAAGAGGGCGTAGTTCTCATAGCCAAAAACATTCAGTACTTC

abundance: few
j_gene: TRBJ2-7
d_gene: -
v_gene: TRBV4-1
CDR3aa: CASSQVGYEQYF
CDR3nt: TGCGCCAGCAGCCAAGTAGGGTACGAGCAGTACTTC

abundance: -
j_gene: TRBJ2-3
d_gene: -
v_gene: TRBV10-3
CDR3aa: CAISDGGRTDTQYF
CDR3nt: TGTGCCATCAGTGACGGGGGGCGCACAGATACGCAGTATTTT